Below are 14 T cell receptor beta chains sequenced from a single sample in a study of Ad26.COV2.S vaccination and SARS-CoV-2 variants. TCRdb's copy holds only in-frame clones and misses some; the assay was immunoSEQ multiplex PCR. The table shows roughly 240,000 clones, with 85% to 90% occurring only once. Treatment reported: some 20 received Ad26.COV2.S at low or high dose, single or two shots; about five received placebo; per-sample allocation not given. The study sampled participants on day 63 after the first vaccine or placebo injection. The sequences come from peripheral blood, collected in a trial of Ad26.COV2.S vaccine versus placebo. These receptor sequences come from a person aged 18-65 years who received the Ad26.COV2.S COVID-19 vaccine or a placebo.

This clone was seen a handful of times. V is TRBV4-3 and J is TRBJ1-1, with TRBD1 matching 7 bases. The CDR3 has 15 amino acids. Losses at the gene ends were 5 bases for V and 0 bases for J; bases not matched to a gene: 6. The germline CDR1 and CDR2 sequences are LGHNA and YSLEER. The CDR3 nucleotides are TGCGCCAGCAGCACCAGACAGGGCTTGAACACTGAAGCTTTCTTT. Its translation is CASSTRQGLNTEAFF.

This chain connects TRBV15 to TRBJ2-3; D is ambiguous. The germline V gene has CDR1 LNHNV and CDR2 YYDKDF (reference sequence). V dropped 0 bases and J dropped 5 bases, with 6 bases sitting between them. The CDR3 is 13 amino acids. DNA for the CDR3: TGTGCCACCAGCAGAGATCCGGGAGATACGCAGTATTTT. Its protein is CATSRDPGDTQYF.

The chain joins TRBV6-6 to TRBJ1-5; D remains unclear. This CDR3 comprises 15 residues. V lost 4 bases, J lost 0 bases, and 10 bases lay in between. Germline V lookup: CDR1 MNHNY, CDR2 SVGAGI (reference sequence). CDR3 coding DNA: TGTGCCAGCAGTTCGGCAGGATATAGCAATCAGCCCCAGCATTTT. It translates to CASSSAGYSNQPQHF.

The rearrangement links TRBV7-9 to TRBJ2-2, with D possibly TRBD2 on 6 matching bases. The V gene lost 8 bases and the J gene lost 6 bases, with 13 bases spanning the gap. The CDR3 has 13 residues. CDR1 is SEHNR and CDR2 is FQNEAQ in the germline V gene (reference sequence). The CDR3 sequence: CASAGIAAGELFF. CDR3 in DNA: TGTGCCAGCGCCGGAATAGCGGCCGGGGAGCTGTTTTTT.

The V call is TRBV1, the J call TRBJ2-4; the table gives TRBD2 as D, unverified against the DNA. TRBV1 is termed a pseudogene. The CDR3 contains 21 residues. The CDR3 sequence is CTSSRLQGLAGGEEVKNIQYF. CDR3 nucleotides: TGCACCAGCAGCCGCCTCCAGGGACTAGCGGGAGGGGAAGAAGTCAAAAACATTCAGTACTTC.

The chain carries TRBV15 and TRBJ1-5, with a tentative D call TRBD1 (6 bases). The germline V gene encodes CDR1 LNHNV and CDR2 YYDKDF (reference sequence). The germline V and J ends were trimmed by 5 bases and 1 base, with 15 bases remaining between them. This CDR3 contains 16 residues. The CDR3: CATSEQGHLSNQPQHF. The CDR3 DNA sequence: TGTGCCACCAGCGAACAGGGTCATCTGAGCAATCAGCCCCAGCATTTT.

The chain combines TRBV9 with TRBJ2-3; TRBD2 agrees at 13 bases. From germline, CDR1 is SGDLS and CDR2 YYNGEE. The V segment lost 1 base and the J segment 2 bases; nucleotides outside the gene matches: 7. The CDR3 spans 18 residues. CDR3 DNA sequence: TGTGCCAGCAGCGTAAGTGGACTAGCGGGGGACCTCACAGATACGCAGTATTTT. It yields the protein CASSVSGLAGDLTDTQYF.

The rearrangement uses TRBV5-8 and TRBJ2-2; 8 bases are a match to TRBD1. From germline, CDR1 is SGHTS and CDR2 YDEGEE. V dropped 3 bases and J dropped 7; count of bases not matched to a gene: 2. CDR3 size: 13 residues. CDR3 loop: CASSWTGNGELFF. As DNA, the CDR3 is TGTGCCAGCAGCTGGACAGGGAACGGGGAGCTGTTTTTT.

This chain links TRBV4-1 with TRBJ1-3, with TRBD1 matching over 8 bases. Unmatched junction bases numbered 8, after V lost 3 bases and J lost 1 base. CDR3 size: 17 residues. From germline, CDR1 is MGHRA and CDR2 YSYEKL. CDR3 DNA sequence: TGCGCCAGCAGCCAGGGACGGACAGGGTCATCTGGAAACACCATATATTTT. It specifies CASSQGRTGSSGNTIYF.

V gene TRBV2 combines with J gene TRBJ2-5, with a possible D match to TRBD2 (7 bases). Germline CDR1 and CDR2: SNHLY and FYNNEI. CDR3 length equals 13 residues. Trimming took 7 bases from V and 6 from J, leaving 15 bases between them. CDR3 nucleotide sequence: TGTGCCAGCATTCGCGGGGGCCGGAAGACCCAGTACTTC. Translated, it gives CASIRGGRKTQYF.

The chain combines TRBV6-6 with TRBJ1-2, with a possible D match to TRBD1 (5 bases). CDR3 length: 13 residues. Trimming stripped 6 bases from V and 5 bases from J, with 13 bases between. CDR1 is MNHNY and CDR2 is SVGAGI in the germline V gene (reference sequence). CDR3 DNA: TGTGCCAGCAGGGGGCCATCACTGTATGGCTACACCTTC. Translated: CASRGPSLYGYTF.

The rearrangement uses TRBV5-3 and TRBJ1-2, with D unclear. TRBV5-3 belongs to the ORF category, with a function that is uncertain. Trimming pared 10 bases from V and 6 bases from J, leaving 19 bases between. This CDR3 is built from 13 residues. CDR3 loop: CAPPRDRIDGYTF. CDR3 nucleotides: TGTGCCCCTCCTCGGGATCGGATCGATGGCTACACCTTC.

The rearrangement links TRBV4-1 to TRBJ2-1, with TRBD2 matching 9 bases. Germline V gives CDR1 MGHRA, CDR2 YSYEKL. Trimming cost V 0 bases and J 8 bases; bases outside gene matches: 8. This CDR3 comprises 16 residues. The CDR3 DNA reads TGCGCCAGCAGCCAAGAATACGCGGGAGGGGTAGATGAGCAGTTCTTC. Protein sequence: CASSQEYAGGVDEQFF.

V usage is TRBV6-6 and J usage is TRBJ2-1; maybe TRBD2 (6 bases). CDR3 size: 14 residues. In germline, CDR1 is MNHNY, CDR2 SVGAGI (reference sequence). V lost 0 bases, J lost 7 bases, and 10 bases lay in between. The DNA of the CDR3 is TGTGCCAGCAGTTACTCCGCGACTAGAAATGAGCAGTTCTTC. Protein: CASSYSATRNEQFF.